The 14 T cell receptor beta chains below come from one sample, sequenced in a study of cytomegalovirus exposure and HLA in healthy donors. Profiled with immunoSEQ multiplex PCR; TCRdb holds only in-frame clones, not every one. The repertoire holds over 85,000 clones, with about 94% as singletons. Sequenced: PBMCs. The origin of the receptors is a woman between 18 and 29 years old in good health and CMV-seronegative.

The chain carries TRBV9 and TRBJ1-4, with a possible D match to TRBD1 (5 bases). The CDR3 extends over 15 amino acids. Germline assignment: CDR1 SGDLS and CDR2 YYNGEE. Trimming took off 4 bases at V and 7 bases at J, with 17 bases between the two ends. The DNA of the CDR3 is TGTGCCAGCAGCACCTTCGGGGGAGGGTTTGAAAAACTGTTTTTT. It encodes CASSTFGGGFEKLFF.

The genes are TRBV21-1 and TRBJ2-3; the D segment call TRBD2 is taken from the table without a DNA check. TRBV21-1 is a pseudogene segment. The CDR3 consists of 12 residues. The CDR3 DNA reads as TGTGCCAGCAGGAGATACACAGATACGCAGTATTTT. It codes for CASRRYTDTQYF.

The chain recombines TRBV28 with TRBJ1-2; 8 bases line up with TRBD1. The V gene's germline CDR1 is MDHEN and CDR2 SYDVKM. The CDR3 spans 12 residues. The junction had 2 bases not matched to a gene; V was cut back by 6 bases and J by 5 bases. CDR3 sequence reads: CASRQGVYGYTF. Written as DNA, the CDR3 is TGTGCCAGCAGACAGGGGGTTTATGGCTACACCTTC.

The chain uses TRBV10-3 and TRBJ1-2; D remains ambiguous. The germline CDR1 and CDR2 sequences are ENHRY and SYGVKD. CDR3 length equals 14 residues. Trimming pared 2 bases from V and 1 base from J, leaving 8 bases between. The CDR3 protein is CAISEGLSNYGYTF. In DNA, the CDR3 is TGTGCCATCAGTGAGGGGCTCAGTAACTATGGCTACACCTTC.

The rearrangement joins TRBV29-1 to TRBJ2-5; tentatively, D is TRBD1 (6 bases). The length of the CDR3 is 14 residues. Germline loops: CDR1 SQVTM, CDR2 ANQGSEA. V was shortened by 4 bases and J by 2 bases, with 14 bases between the two germline ends. The CDR3 region is CSVVGQGQQETQYF. Here the CDR3 DNA reads TGCAGCGTTGTTGGGCAGGGGCAGCAAGAGACCCAGTACTTC.

V gene TRBV6-1 combines with J gene TRBJ2-7, with 7 bases fitting TRBD2. The germline gives CDR1 MNHNS, CDR2 SASEGT. J lost 2 bases, V lost 0 bases, and 7 bases had no gene match. CDR3 length equals 16 residues. CDR3 region: CASSEAQSGTPYEQYF. CDR3 coding DNA: TGTGCCAGCAGTGAAGCACAGAGCGGGACTCCCTACGAGCAGTACTTC.

This sequence joins TRBV5-4 and TRBJ2-7, with 7 bases lining up with TRBD2. The junction had 14 bases not matched to a gene; V was cut back by 4 bases and J by 4 bases. The CDR3 sequence is 16 residues long. Germline V gene data show CDR1 as SGHNT and CDR2 as YYREEE (reference sequence). The CDR3 DNA sequence: TGTGCCAGCAGCCGAGATCCTAGCGGTACTCTGTACGAGCAGTACTTC. Its protein product is CASSRDPSGTLYEQYF.

V gene TRBV4-1 combines with J gene TRBJ2-3; TRBD1 is a possible D gene (6 bases). The V and J ends lost 5 bases and 10 bases respectively, with 16 bases between them. This CDR3 is 13 amino acids long. Germline V gene sequence: CDR1 MGHRA, CDR2 YSYEKL. The CDR3, as DNA: TGCGCCAGCAGCACAAGAATTGAGGGGGCGCAGTATTTT. Translating it yields CASSTRIEGAQYF.

The chain combines TRBV18 with TRBJ2-6, with 12 nucleotides matching TRBD1. Germline CDR1 and CDR2: KGHSH and LQKENI. The CDR3 is 17 amino acids. The V gene end was trimmed by 6 bases and the J gene end by 2 bases; junction bases not matched to a gene: 5. The DNA of the CDR3 is TGTGCCAGCTCCCAGGGACAGGGGGCGCCTGGGGCCAACGTCCTGACTTTC. This codes for CASSQGQGAPGANVLTF.

The V gene is TRBV5-1, the J gene TRBJ1-2; 9 bases map to TRBD1. Germline lookup yields CDR1 SGHRS and CDR2 YFSETQ. V lost 4 bases to trimming and J lost 2 bases; unmatched junction nucleotides: 3. The CDR3 consists of 14 residues. This CDR3 reads CASSLGTGNYGYTF. The CDR3, as DNA: TGCGCCAGCAGCCTCGGGACAGGGAACTATGGCTACACCTTC. The entire variable domain, with the rest obtained from reference TRBV5-1 and TRBJ1-2, is as follows: KAGVTQTPRYLIKTRGQQVTLSCSPISGHRSVSWYQQTPGQGLQFLFEYFSETQRNKGNFPGRFSGRQFSNSRSEMNVSTLELGDSALYLCASSLGTGNYGYTFGSGTRLTVV.

This chain connects TRBV15 to TRBJ2-1; 12 nucleotides agree with TRBD2. There are 16 residues in the CDR3. Germline V gene data show CDR1 as LNHNV and CDR2 as YYDKDF (reference sequence). Germline trimming cut 0 bases from V and 10 bases from J; bases unmatched to any gene: 7. CDR3 nucleotide sequence: TGTGCCACCAGCAGAGATCCTAGCGGGGGGGCGCGGGAGCAGTTCTTC. As protein: CATSRDPSGGAREQFF.

This sequence joins TRBV30 and TRBJ2-7; 7 nucleotides agree with TRBD1. This CDR3 spans 15 amino acids. J gave up 5 bases and V 3 bases, and 13 bases lay outside the gene matches. Germline V gives CDR1 GTSNPN, CDR2 SVGIG (reference sequence). This CDR3 is CAWRPPTGYVDEQYF. The CDR3 coding sequence is TGTGCCTGGAGGCCCCCGACAGGGTACGTAGACGAGCAGTACTTC.

CDR3 sequence reads: CASILAGVGEQFF. CDR3 DNA: TGTGCCAGCATACTAGCGGGAGTTGGTGAGCAGTTCTTC. This sequence joins TRBV11-2 and TRBJ2-1, with TRBD2 identical over 11 bases. Trimming took 7 bases from V and 9 from J; bases not matched to a gene: 5. The CDR3 runs to 13 residues. From germline, CDR1 is SGHAT and CDR2 FQNNGV.

The chain recombines TRBV10-3 with TRBJ1-1, with TRBD1 matching 11 bases. Germline V gene lookup returns CDR1 ENHRY and CDR2 SYGVKD. The CDR3 length is 14 residues. J gave up 6 bases and V 4 bases, and 4 bases lay outside the gene matches. CDR3: CAISVGQGASEAFF. In nucleotides, the CDR3 is TGTGCCATCAGTGTCGGACAGGGGGCCTCTGAAGCTTTCTTT.